The 8 T cell receptor beta chains below were found in one sample sequenced in a study of blood T cell repertoires in COVID-19. TCRdb keeps only in-frame clones here, not all; method: immunoSEQ multiplex PCR. Of some 400,000 clones listed, 80% to 90% are singletons. Sequenced sample: PBMCs or T cells enriched from blood (not recorded which). The source of these receptors is a man younger than 40 who had recovered from COVID-19.

The V gene is TRBV5-1, the J gene TRBJ1-4, with 8 bases that match TRBD1. The V and J ends lost 4 bases and 3 bases, in that order; junction bases with no gene match: 8. CDR1 SGHRS and CDR2 YFSETQ come from the germline V gene. This CDR3 region has 16 residues. The CDR3 nucleotides read TGCGCCAGCAGCGGATCCGGGACAGGACCTAATGAAAAACTGTTTTTT. Its translation: CASSGSGTGPNEKLFF.

The gene calls are TRBV6-5 and TRBJ2-7; 8 nucleotides line up with TRBD1. The germline V gene has CDR1 MNHEY and CDR2 SVGAGI. Trimming removed 6 bases from V and 10 bases from J; junction bases left unmatched: 8. This CDR3 region has 12 residues. CDR3: CASSLSGQGQYF. The CDR3 DNA reads as TGTGCCAGCAGCTTATCCGGACAGGGACAGTACTTC.

This chain connects TRBV10-2 to TRBJ2-1; 7 bases line up with TRBD2. The V gene end was trimmed by 4 bases and the J gene end by 5 bases; junction bases not matched to a gene: 5. Per the germline V gene, CDR1 is WSHSY and CDR2 is SAAADI. This CDR3 has 14 amino acids. This chain's CDR3 is CASSVTGGHNEQFF. The CDR3 nucleotides read TGCGCCAGCAGTGTTACGGGAGGTCACAATGAGCAGTTCTTC.

This chain links TRBV19 with TRBJ2-3; 10 bases are a match to TRBD2. Germline V gives CDR1 LNHDA, CDR2 SQIVND (reference sequence). V dropped 4 bases and J dropped 4; count of bases not matched to a gene: 8. This CDR3 contains 16 residues. The CDR3 here is CASSTLAGDRADTQYF. The CDR3 region has the DNA TGTGCCAGTAGTACCCTAGCGGGAGATAGGGCAGATACGCAGTATTTT.

The gene calls are TRBV7-9 and TRBJ2-7, with 9 nucleotides matching TRBD2. The CDR3 length is 15 residues. In germline, CDR1 is SEHNR, CDR2 FQNEAQ (reference sequence). J lost 1 base, V lost 9 bases, and 10 bases had no gene match. This chain's CDR3 is CASGPGLAGSYEQYF. The CDR3 coding sequence is TGTGCCAGTGGCCCTGGGCTAGCGGGGTCCTACGAGCAGTACTTC.

CDR3 in DNA: TGTGCCAGTAGCGACAGGGGTAGAGAAAAACTGTTTTTT. It encodes CASSDRGREKLFF. The rearrangement links TRBV19 to TRBJ1-4; 8 nucleotides match TRBD1. CDR1 and CDR2 (germline): LNHDA, SQIVND (reference sequence). Trimming at V came to 6 bases and at J to 8 bases, leaving 5 bases not matched to a gene. The length of the CDR3 is 13 residues.

Notes on this clone: Other DNA variants within this sample encode the same CDR3. The chain has TRBV5-1 and TRBJ1-4, with a tentative D call TRBD1 (6 bases). The germline V and J ends were trimmed by 0 bases and 5 bases, with 8 bases remaining between them. The CDR3 has 14 residues. CDR1 and CDR2 from the germline V gene are SGHRS and YFSETQ. CDR3 loop: CASSLGQGNEKLFF. CDR3 coding DNA: TGCGCCAGCAGCTTGGGGCAGGGGAATGAAAAACTGTTTTTT.

The chain recombines TRBV11-2 with TRBJ2-3, with 9 nucleotides matching TRBD1. This CDR3 is built from 16 residues. Trimming cost V 3 bases and J 2 bases; bases outside gene matches: 6. Germline V gene lookup returns CDR1 SGHAT and CDR2 FQNNGV. The DNA for the CDR3 is TGTGCCAGCAGCTTTTTCGGACAGGGGATCACAGATACGCAGTATTTT. It translates to CASSFFGQGITDTQYF.